The 17 T cell receptor beta chains in this list originate from one sample, sequenced in a study of blood T cell repertoires in COVID-19 (TCRdb year 2020). The library was generated by the immunoSEQ multiplex PCR assay. What TCRdb holds here is the immuneACCESS table cut down to in-frame rearrangements. Part of the clones is not present; checked against another copy, under half of the missing clones reflect an unresolved V gene, and the others are unexplained. The sample contains some 380,000 clones, almost 90% of them found a single time. 6.5% to 7% of the sample is held by the ten biggest clonotypes. The sequenced material came from peripheral blood. The origin of the receptors is a man aged 18 to 30 with active or convalescent COVID-19.

V is TRBV27 and J is TRBJ1-3; 7 bases align to TRBD1. Per germline, CDR1 MNHEY and CDR2 SMNVEV (reference sequence). Trimming removed 5 bases from V and 2 bases from J; junction bases left unmatched: 9. CDR3 size: 16 residues. The CDR3 loop reads CASSPRQGIAGNTIYF. CDR3 coding DNA: TGTGCCAGCAGTCCGCGACAGGGAATAGCTGGAAACACCATATATTTT.

This clone was seen once. In DNA form, the CDR3 reads TGTGCCAGCAGGGGCGGGACAGTCTCCTACGAGCAGTACTTC. Encoded protein: CASRGGTVSYEQYF. The chain carries TRBV6-5 and TRBJ2-7; a possible D gene is TRBD1 (7 bases). The germline V and J ends were trimmed by 6 bases and 0 bases, with 12 bases remaining between them. The length of the CDR3 is 14 residues. CDR1 is MNHEY and CDR2 is SVGAGI in the germline V gene.

The V and J genes are TRBV7-9 and TRBJ2-3; D gene uncertain. The CDR3 has 14 amino acids. Trimming took off 5 bases at V and 4 bases at J, with 13 bases between the two ends. The V gene's germline CDR1 is SEHNR and CDR2 FQNEAQ (reference sequence). The CDR3 bases are TGTGCCAGCAGCCGATTCACAACCGCAGATACGCAGTATTTT. Protein sequence: CASSRFTTADTQYF.

The chain combines TRBV10-3 with TRBJ1-2, with D uncertain. This CDR3 is built from 12 residues. V was pared by 2 bases and J by 7 bases, with 8 bases between. Germline loops: CDR1 ENHRY, CDR2 SYGVKD. The CDR3 nucleotides read TGTGCCATCAGTGAGGGGTCGGGTGGCTACACCTTC. This sequence encodes CAISEGSGGYTF.

The rearrangement uses TRBV7-9 and TRBJ2-7; D call uncertain. The V end was cut by 3 bases, the J end by 5 bases, with 11 bases between. The CDR3 runs 13 residues. The germline V gene encodes CDR1 SEHNR and CDR2 FQNEAQ (reference sequence). The chain's CDR3 is CASSFPPLDEQYF. The CDR3 DNA is TGTGCCAGCAGCTTTCCCCCTCTTGACGAGCAGTACTTC.

The chain uses TRBV7-5 and TRBJ2-7; the table's D call TRBD1 went unverified against the DNA. TRBV7-5 is listed as a pseudogene. This CDR3 comprises 18 residues. CDR3 loop: CARSLGPEATGIDVEQYF. The CDR3 bases are TGTGCCAGAAGCTTAGGTCCCGAGGCGACAGGTATCGATGTCGAGCAGTACTTC.

The chain employs TRBV4-2 and TRBJ2-7; 11 bases map to TRBD2. The CDR3 is made up of 17 amino acids. V was clipped by 0 bases and J by 5 bases; unmatched bases: 9. Germline V gene lookup returns CDR1 LGHNA and CDR2 YNFKEQ. CDR3: CASSQEGWTSGPDEQYF. CDR3 nucleotide sequence: TGTGCCAGCAGCCAAGAAGGTTGGACTAGCGGGCCCGACGAGCAGTACTTC.

This chain connects TRBV7-6 to TRBJ2-3; tentative D call: TRBD2 (6 bases). The CDR3 is 18 residues long. V lost 5 bases and J 4 bases, leaving 25 bases between the germline ends. CDR1 and CDR2 from the germline V gene are SGHVS and FNYEAQ. The CDR3 DNA is TGTGCCAGCAGCCCTTGGGGGGTGGCGGGGAGTAATCCAGATACGCAGTATTTT. It translates to CASSPWGVAGSNPDTQYF. Using reference TRBV7-6 and TRBJ2-3 for the parts outside the CDR3, the full variable domain is GAGVSQSPRYKVTKRGQDVALRCDPISGHVSLYWYRQALGQGPEFLTYFNYEAQQDKSGLPNDRFSAERPEGSISTLTIQRTEQRDSAMYRCASSPWGVAGSNPDTQYFGPGTRLTVL.

A word on this clone: Distinct nucleotide sequences in the sample also encode this CDR3. The CDR3 DNA reads TGTGCCAGCAGCCCCAGGGGTAATCAGCCCCAGCATTTT. It encodes CASSPRGNQPQHF. The chain uses TRBV7-2 and TRBJ1-5; a possible D gene is TRBD1 (6 bases). Germline lookup yields CDR1 SGHTA and CDR2 FQGNSA. The CDR3 consists of 13 residues. Deletions cut 5 bases from V and 4 bases from J, with 9 bases between. Looking up the rest from reference TRBV7-2 and TRBJ1-5 gives the full variable domain: GAGVSQSPSNKVTEKGKDVELRCDPISGHTALYWYRQSLGQGLEFLIYFQGNSAPDKSGLPSDRFSAERTGGSVSTLTIQRTQQEDSAVYLCASSPRGNQPQHFGDGTRLSIL.

The chain employs TRBV4-1 and TRBJ1-4; weak D call: TRBD1 (6 bases). CDR1 MGHRA and CDR2 YSYEKL come from the germline V gene. V was clipped by 3 bases and J by 7 bases, with 18 bases between them. The CDR3 contains 16 residues. The CDR3 nucleotides read TGCGCCAGCAGCCACGGGGAAACAGGGTGGGGTGAAAAACTGTTTTTT. Amino acid sequence: CASSHGETGWGEKLFF.

V gene TRBV5-1 combines with J gene TRBJ2-5, with D maybe TRBD1 (6 bases). Trimming left V 5 bases short and J 2 bases short, with 19 bases between. This CDR3 region has 16 residues. Per germline, CDR1 SGHRS and CDR2 YFSETQ. DNA of the CDR3: TGCGCCAGCAGATATACGGGACAATCGGCACAAGAGACCCAGTACTTC. This codes for CASRYTGQSAQETQYF.

The chain employs TRBV12-3 or TRBV12-4 and TRBJ1-1; D might be TRBD1 (5 bases). Trimming cost V 4 bases and J 7 bases, with 13 bases left between them. The CDR3 is 13 residues long. CDR3 nucleotide sequence: TGTGCCAGCAGTTCCGGGACTCTAAATGAAGCTTTCTTT. This codes for CASSSGTLNEAFF.

The rearrangement links TRBV18 to TRBJ1-5, with 8 bases matching TRBD1. V gave up 5 bases and J gave up 1 base; unmatched junction bases: 7. The CDR3 spans 16 residues. In germline, CDR1 is KGHSH, CDR2 LQKENI. The CDR3 DNA is TGTGCCAGCTCATCCCAGGGGGCTGGAAGCAATCAGCCCCAGCATTTT. Amino acid sequence: CASSSQGAGSNQPQHF. Full variable domain (rest looked up from reference TRBV18 and TRBJ1-5): NAGVMQNPRHLVRRRGQEARLRCSPMKGHSHVYWYRQLPEEGLKFMVYLQKENIIDESGMPKERFSAEFPKEGPSILRIQQVVRGDSAAYFCASSSQGAGSNQPQHFGDGTRLSIL.

The chain has TRBV11-2 and TRBJ1-3; D is uncertain. CDR3 length equals 11 residues. Germline V CDR1 and CDR2: SGHAT, FQNNGV. Trimming cost V 11 bases and J 0 bases, with 5 bases left between them. In nucleotides, the CDR3 is TGTGCCGGCTCCTCTGGAAACACCATATATTTT. Protein: CAGSSGNTIYF.

The CDR3 DNA sequence: TGTGCCAGCAGCCTACGAAGCCTTGGTGGTGAAAAACTGTTTTTT. This sequence encodes CASSLRSLGGEKLFF. The V gene is TRBV5-6, the J gene TRBJ1-4; D is uncertain. Trimming cost V 4 bases and J 7 bases, with 17 bases left between them. Germline-derived CDR1 and CDR2 are SGHDT and YYEEEE. CDR3 size: 15 residues.

The chain uses TRBV7-3 and TRBJ2-4, with a weak D call TRBD1 (7 bases). This CDR3 comprises 15 residues. The V gene's germline CDR1 is SGHTA and CDR2 FQGTGA. V lost 4 bases and J lost 4, with 14 bases in between. The CDR3: CASSSGGGEKNIQYF. Written as DNA, the CDR3 is TGTGCCAGCAGCTCAGGAGGGGGCGAGAAAAACATTCAGTACTTC.

The CDR3 DNA reads TGTGCCAGCTCACCACCGGCAGGGGCTAGAGAGACCCAGTACTTC. It codes for CASSPPAGARETQYF. The chain combines TRBV18 with TRBJ2-5; D might be TRBD1 (6 bases). The CDR3 has 15 amino acids. V was shortened by 0 bases and J by 4 bases, with 12 bases between the two germline ends. From germline, CDR1 is KGHSH and CDR2 LQKENI.